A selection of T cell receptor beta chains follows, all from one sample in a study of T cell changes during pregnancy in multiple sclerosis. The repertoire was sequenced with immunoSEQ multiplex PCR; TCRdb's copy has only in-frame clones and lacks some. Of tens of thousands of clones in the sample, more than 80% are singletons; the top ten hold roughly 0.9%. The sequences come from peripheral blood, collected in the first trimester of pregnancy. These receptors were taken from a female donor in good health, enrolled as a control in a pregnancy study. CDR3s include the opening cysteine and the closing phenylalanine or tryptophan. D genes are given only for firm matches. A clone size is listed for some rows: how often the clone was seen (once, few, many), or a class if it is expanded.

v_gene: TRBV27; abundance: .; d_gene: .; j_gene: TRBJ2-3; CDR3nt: TGTGCCAGCAGTTTATCGATTTTAGGAGGTACAGATACGCAGTATTTT; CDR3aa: CASSLSILGGTDTQYF
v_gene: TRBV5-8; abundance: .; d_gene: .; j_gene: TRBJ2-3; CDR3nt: TGTGCCAGCAGCTTTCAGATGAATACGCAGTATTTT; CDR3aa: CASSFQMNTQYF
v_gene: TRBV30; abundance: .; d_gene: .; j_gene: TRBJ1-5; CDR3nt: TGTGCCTGGAGTGATGTAAATCAGCCCCAGCATTTT; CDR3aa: CAWSDVNQPQHF
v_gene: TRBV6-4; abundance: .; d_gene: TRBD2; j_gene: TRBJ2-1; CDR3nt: TGTGCCAGCAGTGACGGGACTAACAATGAGCAGTTCTTC; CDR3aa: CASSDGTNNEQFF
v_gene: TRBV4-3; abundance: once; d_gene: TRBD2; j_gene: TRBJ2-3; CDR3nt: TGCGCCAGCAGCCAAGAACCCCTCGGGACTAGGAGTACGCAGTATTTT; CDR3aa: CASSQEPLGTRSTQYF
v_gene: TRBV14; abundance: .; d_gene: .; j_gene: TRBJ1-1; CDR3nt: TGTGCCAGCAGCCAAGGTTTCTTAACTGAAGCTTTCTTT; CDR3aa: CASSQGFLTEAFF
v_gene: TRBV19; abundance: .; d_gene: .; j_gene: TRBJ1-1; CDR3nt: TGTGCCAGTAGTGCCTTAACGGGCACTGAAGCTTTCTTT; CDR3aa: CASSALTGTEAFF
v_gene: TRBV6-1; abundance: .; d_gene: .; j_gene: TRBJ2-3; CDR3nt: TGTGCCAGCGGCGGGCCCACAGATACGCAGTATTTT; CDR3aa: CASGGPTDTQYF
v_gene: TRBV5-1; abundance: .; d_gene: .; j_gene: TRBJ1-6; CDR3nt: TGCGCCAGCAGCTTGGCGGGTGAGAATTCACCCCTCCACTTT; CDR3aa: CASSLAGENSPLHF
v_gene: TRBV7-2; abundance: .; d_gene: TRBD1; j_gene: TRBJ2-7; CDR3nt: TGTGCCAGCAGCTCGTATCTCGGACAGGGCTACGAGCAGTACTTC; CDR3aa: CASSSYLGQGYEQYF
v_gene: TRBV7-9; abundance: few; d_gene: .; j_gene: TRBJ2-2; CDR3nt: TGTGCCAGCAGCCCCCGACAGCAACCGGGCGGGGAGCTGTTTTTT; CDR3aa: CASSPRQQPGGELFF
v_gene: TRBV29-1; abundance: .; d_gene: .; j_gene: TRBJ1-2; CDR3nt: TGCAGCGTAATAAGCGATGGCTACACCTTC; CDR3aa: CSVISDGYTF
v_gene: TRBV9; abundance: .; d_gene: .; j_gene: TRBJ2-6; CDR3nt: TGTGCCAGCAGCGTAGCAGGATCCCAGGCTGGGGCCAACGTCCTGACTTTC; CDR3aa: CASSVAGSQAGANVLTF
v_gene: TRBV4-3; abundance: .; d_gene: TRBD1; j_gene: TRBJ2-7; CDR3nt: TGCGCCAGCAGCCAAGTCCGGGACAGGCCCTACGAGCAGTACTTC; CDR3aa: CASSQVRDRPYEQYF
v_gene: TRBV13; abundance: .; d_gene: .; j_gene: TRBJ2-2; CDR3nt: TGTGCCAGCAGCCCGTTGGGGGGGCCACGTAACACCGGGGAGCTGTTTTTT; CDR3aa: CASSPLGGPRNTGELFF